This T cell receptor (beta chain) was observed in a study of shared clonotypes between healthy human individuals. The method was immunoSEQ multiplex PCR; TCRdb's version includes in-frame clones alone and lacks a portion of them. Found here are a few million clones, under 97% of them singletons; the top ten hold approximately 0.13%. The CDR3 contains 18 residues. The V gene's germline CDR1 is LGHNA and CDR2 YSLEER. Trimming took 0 bases from V and 5 from J, leaving 21 bases between them. Broader study findings: Naive CD4 clonotype sharing across several donors was approximately 5%.

Worth noting for this clone: Its antigen is unknown.

This receptor was identified in a young man in good health. Sequencing used naive CD4+ T cells sorted from blood. Subset defined: CD45RA+ positively selected. This rearrangement joins TRBV4-3 to TRBJ2-3, with D maybe TRBD1 (7 bases). The CDR3: CASSQDGGGAGRLDTQYF. The CDR3 DNA sequence: TGCGCCAGCAGCCAAGATGGAGGGGGCGCGGGAAGGTTAGATACGCAGTATTTT.